This T cell receptor (beta chain) is from a study of blood T cells in healthy people across ages. The second PCR ran roughly 7 to 12 cycles with a sample-barcoded 5' primer and J-beta primers. TCRdb reanalysed the 5' RACE reads using MiXCR and keeps one entry per CDR3 protein. The sample includes hundreds of thousands of distinct CDR3 sequences, approximately 21% seen only once; the top ten take roughly 3.7%. Study conclusions and caveats: Long-lived donors had more naive CD4+ cells and higher diversity than aged donors. Per million T cells, TCR beta diversity dropped roughly linearly as age increased.

The germline V gene encodes CDR1 SQVTM and CDR2 ANQGSEA. Trimming removed 6 bases from V and 4 bases from J; junction bases left unmatched: 7. This CDR3 is built from 13 residues. As regards this clonotype: The antigen remains unidentified.

Material: blood. The receptor's source is a man aged 65 to 85 in good health. This chain uses TRBV29-1 with TRBJ2-7; 9 bases are a match to TRBD2. CDR3 nucleotide sequence: TGCAGCGTCGGGGTGGCGGGAGGGTACGAGCAGTACTTC. Its protein is CSVGVAGGYEQYF.